This TCR beta chain came from a study of radiation and T cells in renal cell carcinoma. Study information: Nephrectomy followed 15 Gy stereotactic body radiation by 4 weeks.

This clone is a singleton in its sample. The antigen is not known. The time point: baseline pretreatment blood. Treatment in this sample: 15 Gy SBRT to primary tumor, nephrectomy 4 weeks later. This CDR3 region has 14 residues. Germline CDR1 WNHNN, CDR2 SYGVQD (reference sequence). Trimming at V came to 6 bases and at J to 0 bases, leaving 1 base not matched to a gene. Broader study findings: Pretreatment tumor biopsies were lacking, so baseline clonotypes are unknown. From baseline, blood top tumor clonotypes peaked at 2 weeks post-radiation.

Sequencing used immunoSEQ multiplex PCR; TCRdb keeps in-frame clones, though not all of them. The sample has about 49,000 clones, around 83% seen once; the top ten hold around 29%. Sequenced material: blood, taken from a patient whose treatment included radiotherapy and nephrectomy. The V gene is TRBV10-1, the J gene TRBJ2-1; TRBD2 matches at 8 bases. This clonotype was obtained from a woman in her seventies with renal cell carcinoma. The DNA of the CDR3 is TGCGCCAGCAGCGGGGGGGACTCCTACAATGAGCAGTTCTTC. It codes for CASSGGDSYNEQFF.